This T cell receptor beta chain was captured by sequencing in a study of T cell clonality in common variable immunodeficiency. Study outcomes and limitations: Fewer TCRbeta clones were shared among CVID subjects than controls.

This clone has at least ten counts. The antigen remains unidentified. The sequenced fragment ends 3 residues before the CDR3 boundary, so the rest is inferred from the germline J gene. The germline V gene encodes CDR1 SEHNR and CDR2 FQNEAQ (reference sequence). The length of the CDR3 is 12 residues. The V end was cut by 4 bases, the J end by 6 bases, with 6 bases between. CVID and control samples used equivalent genomic DNA input. Profiling relied on immunoSEQ multiplex PCR, and the TCRdb table lists in-frame clones only, not all of them. The sample contains 35,000 to 50,000 clones, none of them singletons.

Sample: peripheral blood mononuclear cells. The J gene is TRBJ1-4, the V gene TRBV7-9, with D possibly TRBD1 on 5 matching bases. This TCR was recovered from a person between 18 and 70 years old in good health. CDR3: CASSWGDEKLFF. The CDR3 DNA, read in part, is TGTGCCAGCAGCTGGGGGGATGAAAAA.